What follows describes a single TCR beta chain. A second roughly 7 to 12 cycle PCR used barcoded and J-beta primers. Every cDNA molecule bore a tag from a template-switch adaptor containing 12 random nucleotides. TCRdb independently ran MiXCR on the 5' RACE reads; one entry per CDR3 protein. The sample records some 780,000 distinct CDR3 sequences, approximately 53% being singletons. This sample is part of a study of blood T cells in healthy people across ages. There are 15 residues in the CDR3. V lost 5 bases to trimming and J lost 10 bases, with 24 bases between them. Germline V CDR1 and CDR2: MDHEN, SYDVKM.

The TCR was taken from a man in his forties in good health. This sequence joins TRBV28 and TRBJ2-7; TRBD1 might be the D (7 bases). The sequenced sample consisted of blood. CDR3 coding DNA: TGTGCCAGCAGTCCATCCAGGGGGGTCTTAGGGGCCCAGTACTTC. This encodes CASSPSRGVLGAQYF.